This T cell receptor beta chain is drawn from a study of T cell repertoires in cytomegalovirus infection. As for the study in general: It was recently identified HLA-C-restricted and well-studied HLA-B-restricted CMV epitopes that the study used. CMV infection and matching HLA type were both indicated by public TCR beta signatures. Overall study results and limits: The response measured ex vivo was dominated by TCR beta clonotypes (HLA-C-restricted and CMV-specific). Adding up the frequency of public TCR beta families identified people who carried CMV plus the relevant HLA.

As regards this clonotype: Its antigen remains unknown.

V shed 0 bases and J shed 5 bases, with 13 bases lying between them. Per germline, CDR1 LGHNA and CDR2 YNFKEQ. This CDR3 spans 15 amino acids. TCRdb re-called the reads with MiXCR, one entry per CDR3 protein. The sample lists around 750,000 distinct CDR3 sequences; 32% were seen once. The gene calls are TRBV4-2 and TRBJ2-5; D is ambiguous. Sample: cultured CD8+ T cells from PBMCs, taken from culture after CMV antigen stimulation. This sequence was found in a human donor in good health (CMV status not recorded). Some clones in this sample may be carry-over from other donors' samples. The CDR3 loop is CASSQEGLGKETQYF. The CDR3 nucleotides are TGTGCCAGCAGCCAAGAAGGCCTAGGGAAGGAGACCCAGTACTTC.